These T cell receptor beta chains were read from a single sample in a study of blood T cell repertoires in COVID-19. The data were produced by immunoSEQ multiplex PCR, yet TCRdb's version contains in-frame clones alone and is incomplete. The data show about 250,000 clones, with roughly four fifths seen just once and about 4% held by the top ten. Sequencing used peripheral blood. All receptors come from a man aged 45 to 65 with acute or convalescent COVID-19. CDR3s include the opening cysteine and the closing phenylalanine or tryptophan. A D gene is named only where the DNA matches it firmly. Size is stated for part of the rows, as once, few or many counts, or as a class when the clone is expanded.

v_gene	j_gene	len	abundance	d_gene	CDR3nt	CDR3aa
TRBV4-1	TRBJ1-4	16	-	-	TGCGCCAGCAGCCAAGATATTAGACAGGACCCTGAAAAACTGTTTTTT	CASSQDIRQDPEKLFF
TRBV30	TRBJ1-5	15	-	-	TGTGCCTGGAGTGTTGCCTTCTTAGGCAATCAGCCCCAGCATTTT	CAWSVAFLGNQPQHF
TRBV18	TRBJ2-4	17	-	-	TGTGCCAGCTCACCCATGGACAGTGGGGGAACCAAAAACATTCAGTACTTC	CASSPMDSGGTKNIQYF
TRBV4-1	TRBJ1-2	15	-	-	TGCGCCAGCAGCCAAGTAACAGAATCGAACTATGGCTACACCTTC	CASSQVTESNYGYTF
TRBV11-2	TRBJ1-1	11	few	-	TGTGCCAGCACCCTATACACTGAAGCTTTCTTT	CASTLYTEAFF
TRBV3-1/TRBV3-2	TRBJ2-3	12	-	-	TGTGCCAGCACGGGGGGCTCAGATACGCAGTATTTT	CASTGGSDTQYF
TRBV27	TRBJ2-7	15	-	-	TGTGCCAGCAGTTTCAGTTCCCAGGGAATTGGCGAGCAGTACTTC	CASSFSSQGIGEQYF
TRBV7-9	TRBJ2-6	15	-	-	TGTGCCAGCAGCTTGAGCACCCTTAGCGCCAACGTCCTGACTTTC	CASSLSTLSANVLTF
TRBV2	TRBJ2-7	13	-	-	TGTGCCAGCAGTGAAACAGGGATATACGAGCAGTACTTC	CASSETGIYEQYF
TRBV10-2	TRBJ2-2	16	-	TRBD2	TGCGCCACAACGACTAGCGGGGGGTTGAACACCGGGGAGCTGTTTTTT	CATTTSGGLNTGELFF
TRBV5-4	TRBJ1-2	12	-	TRBD1	TGTGCCAGCAGCCCCACAGGGGGTGGCTACACCTTC	CASSPTGGGYTF
TRBV3-1/TRBV3-2	TRBJ2-7	17	-	-	TGTGCCAGCAGCCAAGATAGGGGGCCAGGGGGGTCCTACGAGCAGTACTTC	CASSQDRGPGGSYEQYF
TRBV19	TRBJ2-2	12	few	TRBD1	TGTGCCATCGACAGGGGAACCGGGGAGCTGTTTTTT	CAIDRGTGELFF
TRBV6-5	TRBJ2-2	15	-	-	TGTGCCAGCAGCCAAGACCCGACGGGGACCGGGGAGCTGTTTTTT	CASSQDPTGTGELFF
TRBV9	TRBJ2-5	15	-	TRBD2	TGTGCCAGCAGCCTAGCGGGAGGGCGTGGGGAGACCCAGTACTTC	CASSLAGGRGETQYF
TRBV28	TRBJ2-4	13	-	-	TGTGCCAGCAGTTCGCACAGCCCAAACATTCAGTACTTC	CASSSHSPNIQYF
TRBV10-3	TRBJ2-7	14	-	TRBD1	TGTGCCATCAGTGCGGACAGGACCTCCTACGAGCAGTACTTC	CAISADRTSYEQYF
TRBV6-5	TRBJ1-2	13	-	-	TGTGCCAGCATAGGAGAAACTAACTATGGCTACACCTTC	CASIGETNYGYTF
TRBV9	TRBJ1-3	18	-	-	TGTGCCAGCAGCGTAGAGGTTGGGGGGGCGATTCCTGGAAACACCATATATTTT	CASSVEVGGAIPGNTIYF
TRBV5-6	TRBJ2-3	13	-	-	TGTGCCAGCCGAGGACAGTTGACAGATACGCAGTATTTT	CASRGQLTDTQYF
TRBV18	TRBJ1-1	15	few	TRBD1	TGTGCCAGCTCACCACCCGGGACAGTGAACACTGAAGCTTTCTTT	CASSPPGTVNTEAFF
TRBV5-6	TRBJ1-3	17	-	TRBD1	TGTGCCAGCAGCTCTCGACAGGGCAGTCTTGCTGGAAACACCATATATTTT	CASSSRQGSLAGNTIYF
TRBV11-3	TRBJ2-1	13	once	TRBD2	TGTGCCAGCACCCTAGCGGGAACCGCGGAGCAGTTCTTC	CASTLAGTAEQFF
TRBV24-1	TRBJ1-5	13	-	-	TGTGCCACCAGTGATCGTCTGAATCAGCCCCAGCATTTT	CATSDRLNQPQHF